Listed below are T cell receptor beta chains from one sample, sequenced in a study of cytomegalovirus exposure and HLA in healthy donors. Measured with immunoSEQ multiplex PCR; TCRdb has only the in-frame clones, and not every one. In the table there are some 110,000 clones, around a tenth of which are singletons. The sequenced material came from PBMCs. The receptor set was obtained from a man under 40 in good health and CMV-seronegative. Both conserved end residues are part of each CDR3. D genes are given only for firm matches. For some rows the clone size is stated as once, few or many, or as a class when expanded; others skip it.

V,size,D,length,J,CDR3,DNA
TRBV30,few,.,12,TRBJ1-2,CAWSFLGGGYTF,TGTGCCTGGAGTTTCCTCGGCGGTGGCTACACCTTC
TRBV7-7,few,TRBD1,15,TRBJ2-2,CASSPGQGAAGELFF,TGTGCTAGCAGCCCCGGGCAGGGGGCGGCCGGGGAGCTGTTTTTT
TRBV4-1,.,.,15,TRBJ1-4,CASSQDRGVGEKLFF,TGCGCCAGCAGCCAAGATCGCGGGGTGGGAGAAAAACTGTTTTTT
TRBV4-1,.,TRBD2,14,TRBJ2-1,CASRSGGALNEQFF,TGCGCCAGCAGGAGCGGGGGGGCCTTGAATGAGCAGTTCTTC
TRBV18,.,.,14,TRBJ1-4,CASSPAANPQKLFF,TGTGCCAGCTCACCAGCGGCAAACCCGCAAAAACTGTTTTTT
TRBV18,.,TRBD1,17,TRBJ2-6,CASSRGTGSSGANVLTF,TGTGCCAGCTCCCGCGGGACAGGGAGCTCTGGGGCCAACGTCCTGACTTTC
TRBV10-3,.,.,14,TRBJ2-6,CAISESQGANVLTF,TGTGCCATCAGTGAGTCGCAGGGGGCCAACGTCCTGACTTTC
TRBV30,.,.,15,TRBJ2-7,CAWSGRTVASYEQYF,TGTGCCTGGAGTGGTAGGACAGTAGCTTCCTACGAGCAGTACTTC
TRBV6-1,few,.,14,TRBJ1-4,CASTRQTTNEKLFF,TGTGCCAGCACTAGACAGACAACTAATGAAAAACTGTTTTTT
TRBV5-6,few,.,13,TRBJ1-2,CASSPQEYYGYTF,TGTGCCAGCAGCCCACAGGAGTACTATGGCTACACCTTC
TRBV19,.,.,13,TRBJ1-2,CASSISREWGYTF,TGTGCCAGTAGTATCTCCAGGGAATGGGGCTACACCTTC
TRBV4-3,few,TRBD2,15,TRBJ2-7,CASSQGGLVSYEQYF,TGCGCCAGCAGCCAAGGGGGACTAGTCTCCTACGAGCAGTACTTC
TRBV18,.,.,13,TRBJ2-1,CASSPPAAAEKFF,TGTGCCAGCTCACCACCTGCAGCGGCGGAAAAGTTCTTC
TRBV6-5,few,.,11,TRBJ2-2,CASRAVGELFF,TGTGCCAGCAGGGCCGTGGGGGAGCTGTTTTTT
TRBV5-1,few,TRBD2,14,TRBJ2-5,CASSSLAGDETQYF,TGCGCCAGCAGCAGTCTAGCGGGGGACGAGACCCAGTACTTC
TRBV2,few,.,13,TRBJ2-7,CASSQGASYEQYF,TGTGCCAGCAGTCAAGGCGCCTCCTACGAGCAGTACTTC
TRBV12-5,few,.,12,TRBJ2-3,CASAGSTDTQYF,TGTGCTAGTGCAGGTAGCACAGATACGCAGTATTTT
TRBV7-9,.,TRBD2,13,TRBJ2-5,CASSAAGVETQYF,TGTGCCAGCAGCGCAGCGGGAGTAGAGACCCAGTACTTC
TRBV15,few,.,12,TRBJ1-3,CATRYSGNTIYF,TGTGCCACGAGATATTCTGGAAACACCATATATTTT
TRBV10-3,.,.,12,TRBJ2-7,CAISPQGYEQYF,TGTGCCATCAGTCCCCAGGGGTACGAGCAGTACTTC
TRBV20-1,few,TRBD1,11,TRBJ1-2,CSASSTGDYTF,TGCAGTGCTTCAAGCACAGGGGACTACACCTTC
TRBV2,few,.,15,TRBJ2-3,CASSDQPGGTDTQYF,TGTGCCAGCAGTGACCAGCCAGGGGGCACAGATACGCAGTATTTT
TRBV9,.,TRBD2,17,TRBJ2-3,CASSLEGTSGRTDTQYF,TGTGCCAGCAGCCTTGAAGGGACTAGCGGTCGCACAGATACGCAGTATTTT
TRBV5-1,few,.,11,TRBJ2-7,CASSDSYEQYF,TGCGCCAGCAGCGACTCCTACGAGCAGTACTTC